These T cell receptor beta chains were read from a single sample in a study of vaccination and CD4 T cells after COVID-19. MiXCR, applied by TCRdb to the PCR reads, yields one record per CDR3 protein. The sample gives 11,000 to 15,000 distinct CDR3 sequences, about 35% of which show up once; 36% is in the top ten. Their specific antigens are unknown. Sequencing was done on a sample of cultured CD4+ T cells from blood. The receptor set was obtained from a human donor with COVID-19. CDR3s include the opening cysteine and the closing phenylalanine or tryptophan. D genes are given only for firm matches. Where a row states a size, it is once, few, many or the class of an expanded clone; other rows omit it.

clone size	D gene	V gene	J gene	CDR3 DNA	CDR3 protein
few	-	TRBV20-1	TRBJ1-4	TGCAGTGCTAGAGATCTGGGTGGGTCGAATGAAAAACTGTTTTTT	CSARDLGGSNEKLFF
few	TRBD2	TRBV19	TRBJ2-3	TGTGCCAGTAGTGTGACTAGCGGGGCCACAGATACGCAGTATTTT	CASSVTSGATDTQYF
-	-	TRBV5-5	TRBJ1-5	TGTGCCAGCAGCTCCAATAGGGGAAATCAGCCCCAGCATTTT	CASSSNRGNQPQHF
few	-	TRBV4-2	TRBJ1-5	TGTGCCAGCAGCCTGGGGGGTGAGGCCGGCCAGCCCCAGCATTTT	CASSLGGEAGQPQHF
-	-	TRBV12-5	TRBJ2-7	TGTGCTAGTGGTTCTGACAGCTGGGTCCACGAGCAGTACTTC	CASGSDSWVHEQYF
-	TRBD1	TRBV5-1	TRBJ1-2	TGCGCCAGCAGCATTTCACAGGGGGGCTATGGCTACACCTTC	CASSISQGGYGYTF
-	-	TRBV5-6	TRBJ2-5	TGTGCCAGCAGCTTGCTTTCCGGGGAGACCCAGTACTTC	CASSLLSGETQYF
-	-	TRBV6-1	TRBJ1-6	TGTGCCAGCAATTCTAGCGGTAGGCGGCAGGAATCACCCCTCCACTTT	CASNSSGRRQESPLHF
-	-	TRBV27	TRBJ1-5	TGTGCCAGCCAGTTTAGGGGGGCGTGGAATCAGCCCCAGCATTTT	CASQFRGAWNQPQHF
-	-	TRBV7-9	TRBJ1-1	TGTGCCAGCAGCTTCGATATGAACACTGAAGCTTTCTTT	CASSFDMNTEAFF
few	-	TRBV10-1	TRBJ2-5	TGCGCCAGCAGTGATTCAGAGACCCAGTACTTC	CASSDSETQYF
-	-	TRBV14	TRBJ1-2	TGTGCCAGCAGCCAAGTTCCAGGGGACCGAGGGGGCTACACCTTC	CASSQVPGDRGGYTF
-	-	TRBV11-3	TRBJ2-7	TGTGCCAGCAGCCTTATAGTCGGCGAGCAGTACTTC	CASSLIVGEQYF
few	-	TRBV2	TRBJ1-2	TGTGCCAGCAACCACCGTGAGGGAAGGGTTGGCGGCTACACCTTC	CASNHREGRVGGYTF
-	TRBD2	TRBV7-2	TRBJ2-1	TGTGCCAGCAGCTTAGTCCCCCGGGGGGGCAACAGTGAGCAGTTCTTC	CASSLVPRGGNSEQFF
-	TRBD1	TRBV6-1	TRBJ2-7	TGTGCCAGCAGCCCCATCACAGGGGCCAATCCTACCTACGAGCAGTACTTC	CASSPITGANPTYEQYF
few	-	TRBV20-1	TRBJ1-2	TGCAGTGCTAGAAGCGATGGGGGCATCTATGGCTACACCTTC	CSARSDGGIYGYTF